This T cell receptor (beta chain) was obtained from a study of T cell responses to AZD1222 COVID-19 vaccine. Findings and caveats of the study: Clonal diversity may have been underestimated in mostly white British donors.

Combined were second doses at about 4 or about 12 weeks. Using immunoSEQ multiplex PCR, the repertoire was profiled, and TCRdb retains in-frame clones only, with some absent. The repertoire holds under 80,000 clones, with over 75% as singletons. In regard to this clone: What it binds is unknown.

V was trimmed by 6 bases and J by 5 bases, leaving 20 bases between them. Germline CDR1 reads MDHEN; CDR2 reads SYDVKM. The CDR3 has 16 residues. Sequenced material: peripheral blood, taken 28 days after the second AZD1222 dose. The sequence came from an adult who received the AZD1222 COVID-19 vaccine. V is TRBV28 and J is TRBJ2-1; no definite D call. The CDR3 loop is CASSLRIGWTNNEQFF. DNA of the CDR3: TGTGCCAGCAGCCTCCGGATAGGGTGGACCAACAATGAGCAGTTCTTC. Looking up the rest from reference TRBV28 and TRBJ2-1 gives the full variable domain: DVKVTQSSRYLVKRTGEKVFLECVQDMDHENMFWYRQDPGLGLRLIYFSYDVKMKEKGDIPEGYSVSREKKERFSLILESASTNQTSMYLCASSLRIGWTNNEQFFGPGTRLTVL.